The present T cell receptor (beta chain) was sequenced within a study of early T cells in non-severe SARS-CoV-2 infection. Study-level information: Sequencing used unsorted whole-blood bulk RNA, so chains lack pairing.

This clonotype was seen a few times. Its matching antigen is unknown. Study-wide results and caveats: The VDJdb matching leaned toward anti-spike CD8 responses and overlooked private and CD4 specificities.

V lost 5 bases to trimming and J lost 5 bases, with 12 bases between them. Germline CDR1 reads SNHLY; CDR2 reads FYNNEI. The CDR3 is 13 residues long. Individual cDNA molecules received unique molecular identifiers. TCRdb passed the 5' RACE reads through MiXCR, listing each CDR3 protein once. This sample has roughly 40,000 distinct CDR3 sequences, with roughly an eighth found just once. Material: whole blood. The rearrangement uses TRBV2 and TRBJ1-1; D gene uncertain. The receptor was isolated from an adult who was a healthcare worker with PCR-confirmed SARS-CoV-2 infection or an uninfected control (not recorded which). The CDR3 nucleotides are TGTGCCAGCAGTCCCGGCCCCTGGACTGAAGCTTTCTTT. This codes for CASSPGPWTEAFF. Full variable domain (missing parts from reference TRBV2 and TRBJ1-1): EPEVTQTPSHQVTQMGQEVILRCVPISNHLYFYWYRQILGQKVEFLVSFYNNEISEKSEIFDDQFSVERPDGSNFTLKIRSTKLEDSAMYFCASSPGPWTEAFFGQGTRLTVV.